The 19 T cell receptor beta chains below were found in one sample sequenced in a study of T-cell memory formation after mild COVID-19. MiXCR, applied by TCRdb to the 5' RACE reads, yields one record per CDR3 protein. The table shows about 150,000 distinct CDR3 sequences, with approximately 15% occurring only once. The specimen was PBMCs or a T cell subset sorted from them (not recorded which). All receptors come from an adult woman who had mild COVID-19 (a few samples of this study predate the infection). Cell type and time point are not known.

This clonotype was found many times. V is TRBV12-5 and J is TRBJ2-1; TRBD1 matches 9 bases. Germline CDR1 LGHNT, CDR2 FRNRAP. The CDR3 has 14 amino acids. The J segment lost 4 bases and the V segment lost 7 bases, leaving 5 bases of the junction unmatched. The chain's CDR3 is CASVGGQGYNEQFF. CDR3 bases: TGTGCTAGTGTAGGGGGACAGGGTTACAATGAGCAGTTCTTC. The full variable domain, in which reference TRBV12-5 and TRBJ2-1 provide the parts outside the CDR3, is DARVTQTPRHKVTEMGQEVTMRCQPILGHNTVFWYRQTMMQGLELLAYFRNRAPLDDSGMPKDRFSAEMPDATLATLKIQPSEPRDSAVYFCASVGGQGYNEQFFGPGTRLTVL.

The CDR3 loop is CASSLPGLAGGIYEQFF. The CDR3, as DNA: TGCGCCAGCAGCTTGCCCGGACTAGCGGGGGGGATCTATGAGCAGTTCTTC. The gene calls are TRBV5-1 and TRBJ2-1; 15 bases match TRBD2. V lost 1 base, J lost 8 bases, and 7 bases stayed unmatched. This CDR3 comprises 17 residues. The germline V gene encodes CDR1 SGHRS and CDR2 YFSETQ.

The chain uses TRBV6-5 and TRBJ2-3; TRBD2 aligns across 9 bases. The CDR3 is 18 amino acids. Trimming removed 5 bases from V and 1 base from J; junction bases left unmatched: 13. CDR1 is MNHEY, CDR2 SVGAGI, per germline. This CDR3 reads CASSRLPSSGRRTDTQYF. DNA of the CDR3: TGTGCCAGCAGTCGCCTCCCGTCGAGCGGGAGGCGCACAGATACGCAGTATTTT.

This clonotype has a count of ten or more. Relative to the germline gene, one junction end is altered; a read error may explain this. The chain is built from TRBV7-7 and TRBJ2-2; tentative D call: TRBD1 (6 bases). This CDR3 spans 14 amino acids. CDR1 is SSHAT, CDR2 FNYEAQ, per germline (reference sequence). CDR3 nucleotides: TGTGCTAGCAGCCCACAGGGAAACACCGGGGAGCTGTTTTTT. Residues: CASSPQGNTGELFF. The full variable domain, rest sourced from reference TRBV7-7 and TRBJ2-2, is GAGVSQSPRYKVTKRGQDVTLRCDPISSHATLYWYQQALGQGPEFLTYFNYEAQPDKSGLPSDRFSAERPEGSISTLTIQRTEQRDSAMYRCASSPQGNTGELFFGEGSRLTVL.

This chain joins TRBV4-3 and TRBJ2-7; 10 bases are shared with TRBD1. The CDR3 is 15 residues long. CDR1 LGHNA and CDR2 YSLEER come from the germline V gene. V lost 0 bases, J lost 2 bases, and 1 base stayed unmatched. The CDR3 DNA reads TGCGCCAGCAGCCAAGAAGGGACAGGGGCCTACGAGCAGTACTTC. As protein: CASSQEGTGAYEQYF.

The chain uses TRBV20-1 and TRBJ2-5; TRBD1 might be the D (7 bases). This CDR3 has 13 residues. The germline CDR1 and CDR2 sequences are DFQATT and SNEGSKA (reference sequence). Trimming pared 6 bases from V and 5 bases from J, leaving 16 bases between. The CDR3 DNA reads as TGCAGTGCCCCGACAGGGAGGTGGGAGACCCAGTACTTC. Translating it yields CSAPTGRWETQYF.

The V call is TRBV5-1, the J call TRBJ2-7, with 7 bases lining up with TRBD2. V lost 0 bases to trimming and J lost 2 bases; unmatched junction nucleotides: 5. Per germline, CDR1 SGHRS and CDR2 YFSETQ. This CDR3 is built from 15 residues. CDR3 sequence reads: CASSLVGGSTYEQYF. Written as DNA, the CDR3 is TGCGCCAGCAGCTTGGTCGGCGGGAGTACCTACGAGCAGTACTTC.

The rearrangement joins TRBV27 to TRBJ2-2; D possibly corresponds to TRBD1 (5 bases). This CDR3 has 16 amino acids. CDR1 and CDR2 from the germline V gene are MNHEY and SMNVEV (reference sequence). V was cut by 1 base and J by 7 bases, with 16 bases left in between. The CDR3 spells CASSLYPGRGGGELFF. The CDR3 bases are TGTGCCAGCAGTTTATATCCAGGGCGAGGTGGCGGGGAGCTGTTTTTT.

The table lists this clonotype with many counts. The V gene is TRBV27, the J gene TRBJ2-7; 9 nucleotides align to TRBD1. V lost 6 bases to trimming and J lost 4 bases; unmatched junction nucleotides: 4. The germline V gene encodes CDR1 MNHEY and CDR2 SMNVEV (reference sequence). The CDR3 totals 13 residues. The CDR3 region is CASSLGTGYEQYF. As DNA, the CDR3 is TGTGCCAGCAGCCTCGGGACAGGGTACGAGCAGTACTTC.

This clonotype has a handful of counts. The CDR3: CASSLDQGLAGERYNEQFF. The CDR3 DNA is TGTGCCAGCAGCTTAGACCAGGGACTAGCGGGAGAAAGGTACAATGAGCAGTTCTTC. This chain connects TRBV11-3 to TRBJ2-1; 14 nucleotides align to TRBD2. CDR3 length equals 19 residues. Germline CDR1 is SGHNT and CDR2 is YENEEA. The ends lost 0 bases at V and 4 bases at J; junction bases unmatched: 8.

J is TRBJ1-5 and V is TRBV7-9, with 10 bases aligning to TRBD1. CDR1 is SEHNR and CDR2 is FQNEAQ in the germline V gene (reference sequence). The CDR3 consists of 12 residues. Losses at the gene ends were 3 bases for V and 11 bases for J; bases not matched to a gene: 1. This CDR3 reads CASSFGTGAQHF. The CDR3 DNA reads TGTGCCAGCAGCTTCGGGACAGGGGCCCAGCATTTT.

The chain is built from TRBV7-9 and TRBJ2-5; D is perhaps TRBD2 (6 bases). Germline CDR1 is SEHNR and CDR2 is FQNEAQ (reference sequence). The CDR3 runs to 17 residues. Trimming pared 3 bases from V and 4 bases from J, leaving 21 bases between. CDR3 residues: CASSFRTGLAPPETQYF. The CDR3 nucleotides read TGTGCCAGCAGCTTCAGAACGGGACTCGCGCCCCCAGAGACCCAGTACTTC.

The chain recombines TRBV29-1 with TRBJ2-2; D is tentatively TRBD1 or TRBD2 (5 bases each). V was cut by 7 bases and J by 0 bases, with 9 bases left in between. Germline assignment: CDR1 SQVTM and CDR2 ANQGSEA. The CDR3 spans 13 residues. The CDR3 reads CSAGAANTGELFF. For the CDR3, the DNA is TGCAGCGCCGGGGCCGCGAACACCGGGGAGCTGTTTTTT.

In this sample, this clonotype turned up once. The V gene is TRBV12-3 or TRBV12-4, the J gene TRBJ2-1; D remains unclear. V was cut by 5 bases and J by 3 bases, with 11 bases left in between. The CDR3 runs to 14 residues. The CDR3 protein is CASSKRVGYNEQFF. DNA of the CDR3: TGTGCCAGCAGTAAAAGAGTAGGCTACAATGAGCAGTTCTTC.

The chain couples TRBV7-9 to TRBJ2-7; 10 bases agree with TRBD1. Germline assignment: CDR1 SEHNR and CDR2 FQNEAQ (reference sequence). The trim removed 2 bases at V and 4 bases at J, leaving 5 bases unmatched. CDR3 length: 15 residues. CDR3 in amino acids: CASSLMGDRGYEQYF. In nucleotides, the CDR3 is TGTGCCAGCAGCTTAATGGGGGACAGGGGTTACGAGCAGTACTTC.

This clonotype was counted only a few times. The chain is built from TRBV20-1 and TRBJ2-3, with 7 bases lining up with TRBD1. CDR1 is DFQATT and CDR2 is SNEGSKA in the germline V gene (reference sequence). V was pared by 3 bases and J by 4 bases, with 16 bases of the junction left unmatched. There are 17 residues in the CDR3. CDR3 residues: CSARPVSGGWGADTQYF. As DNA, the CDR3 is TGCAGTGCTAGGCCCGTCTCAGGGGGTTGGGGCGCAGATACGCAGTATTTT.

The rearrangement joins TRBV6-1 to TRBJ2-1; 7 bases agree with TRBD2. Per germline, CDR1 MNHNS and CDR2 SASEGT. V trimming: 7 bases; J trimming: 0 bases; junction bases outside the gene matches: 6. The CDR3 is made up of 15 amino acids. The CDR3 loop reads CASNSGLLSYNEQFF. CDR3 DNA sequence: TGTGCCAGCAACTCGGGACTACTCTCCTACAATGAGCAGTTCTTC.

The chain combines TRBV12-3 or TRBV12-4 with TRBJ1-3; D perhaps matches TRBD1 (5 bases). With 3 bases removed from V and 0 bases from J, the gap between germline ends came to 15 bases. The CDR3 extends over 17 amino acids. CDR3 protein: CASSFRVRDSSGNTIYF. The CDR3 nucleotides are TGTGCCAGCAGTTTTAGAGTCCGGGACTCCTCTGGAAACACCATATATTTT.

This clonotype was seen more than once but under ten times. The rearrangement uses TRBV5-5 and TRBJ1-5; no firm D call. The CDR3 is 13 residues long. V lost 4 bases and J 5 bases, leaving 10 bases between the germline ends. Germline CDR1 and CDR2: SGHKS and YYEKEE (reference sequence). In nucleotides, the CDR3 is TGTGCCAGCAGCCGGGCAGCTTATCAGCCCCAGCATTTT. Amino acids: CASSRAAYQPQHF.